These T cell receptor beta chains were read from a single sample in a study of cytotoxic CD8 clonotypes in ibrutinib-treated CLL. The data were produced by immunoSEQ multiplex PCR, yet TCRdb's version contains in-frame clones alone and is incomplete. The sample carries 150,000 to 200,000 clones, roughly four fifths recorded once. Sample: PBMCs, taken after 12 months of ibrutinib treatment. Receptors were obtained from a human donor with chronic lymphocytic leukemia. Each CDR3 is given with its conserved first and last residue. The order of the fields is V gene, J gene, clone size, D gene, CDR3 DNA, CDR3 protein. D genes are given only for firm matches. Size values are once, few and many counts, or a class for expanded clones, and some rows have none.

TRBV5-1	TRBJ2-5	once	TRBD1	TGCGCCAGCAGCCCCGGGACAGCCTTGCACCAGTTAGAGACCCAGTACTTC	CASSPGTALHQLETQYF
TRBV28	TRBJ1-5	few	NA	TGTGCCGGAGGCAGCAATCAGCCCCAGCATTTT	CAGGSNQPQHF
TRBV7-9	TRBJ1-6	NA	NA	TGTGCCAGCAGCTTAGAAGTTCCCCGACCATCACCCCTCCACTTT	CASSLEVPRPSPLHF
TRBV4-2	TRBJ2-3	NA	TRBD1	TGTGCCAGCAGCCAAGATCTCGGCGCGGGGACAGGGGTATCTGATACGCAGTATTTT	CASSQDLGAGTGVSDTQYF
TRBV27	TRBJ2-3	NA	NA	TGTGCCAGCACTGGGATCCTCACAGATACGCAGTATTTT	CASTGILTDTQYF
TRBV7-9	TRBJ2-1	NA	NA	TGTGCCAGCAGCTTGTGGCGATCATACAATGATCAGTTCTTC	CASSLWRSYNDQFF
TRBV18	TRBJ2-7	NA	TRBD2	TGTGCCAGCTCACCGCCGGGGAGGGGAGGATCCGAGCAGTACTTC	CASSPPGRGGSEQYF
TRBV15	TRBJ2-7	NA	NA	TGTGCCACCAGCAGAGATTCAAGGGCCTACGAGCAGTACTTC	CATSRDSRAYEQYF
TRBV10-3	TRBJ2-2	NA	NA	TGTGCCATCAGTGAGGGTACAGGGAGGACCGGGGAGCTGTTTTTT	CAISEGTGRTGELFF
TRBV7-3	TRBJ2-1	NA	NA	TGTGCCAGCAGTCTCCTAGATACAGGGATGGTTGAGCAGTTCTTC	CASSLLDTGMVEQFF
TRBV6-1	TRBJ1-1	few	NA	TGTGCCAGCAGACAGAACACTGAAGCTTTCTTT	CASRQNTEAFF
TRBV7-3	TRBJ2-3	many	TRBD2	TGTGCCAGCAGCCCGGGACTAGCGGGGGGGCCAGGCACAGATACGCAGTATTTT	CASSPGLAGGPGTDTQYF
TRBV19	TRBJ1-4	NA	NA	TGTGCCAGTAGCCAGGGACAAACAACTAATGAAAAACTGTTTTTT	CASSQGQTTNEKLFF
TRBV15	TRBJ2-5	NA	NA	TGTGCCACCAGCAGAGATGCTGCAGCGGCAGAGACCCAGTACTTC	CATSRDAAAAETQYF
TRBV9	TRBJ1-1	NA	NA	TGTGCCAGCAGCGTAGCCACGGAAAACACTGAAGCTTTCTTT	CASSVATENTEAFF
TRBV28	TRBJ1-5	NA	TRBD1	TGTGCCAGCAGTTTGTGGACAGGAGGTAATCAGCCCCAGCATTTT	CASSLWTGGNQPQHF
TRBV6-1	TRBJ2-1	NA	NA	TGTGCCAGCAGTATGGGACTTGTCGGGGAGCAGTTCTTC	CASSMGLVGEQFF
TRBV30	TRBJ1-1	NA	NA	TGTGCCTGGAGTTGGCGGGCCGGCACTGAAGCTTTCTTT	CAWSWRAGTEAFF
TRBV6-5	TRBJ2-7	once	TRBD2	TGTGCCAGCAGTACCGGGACTAGCGGAAGCTACGAGCAGTACTTC	CASSTGTSGSYEQYF
TRBV7-2	TRBJ2-5	NA	NA	TGTGCCAGCAGCTTAGGCGGGGTACAAGAGACCCAGTACTTC	CASSLGGVQETQYF
TRBV6-1	TRBJ1-1	few	NA	TGTGCCAGCGCCTTTGCGGGAGGCACTGAAGCTTTCTTT	CASAFAGGTEAFF
TRBV19	TRBJ1-1	NA	NA	TGTGCCAGTAGTATAGATCGTGGTCGGGTCAACACTGAAGCTTTCTTT	CASSIDRGRVNTEAFF
TRBV29-1	TRBJ1-2	few	NA	TGCAGCGTTGAGGTAATTTCTCCGGGAGGCTACACCTTC	CSVEVISPGGYTF
TRBV7-3	TRBJ1-1	once	NA	TGTGCCAGCAGACCTCTACAACAGGGAAATGTAAGCACTGAAGCTTTCTTT	CASRPLQQGNVSTEAFF
TRBV28	TRBJ1-1	NA	NA	TGTGCCAGCAGTTTAGGCAGGAAGGGGACTGAAGCTTTCTTT	CASSLGRKGTEAFF
TRBV4-2	TRBJ1-6	few	NA	TGTGCCAGCAGCCAAGGAGTTGGGGGCAGCGATTCACCCCTCCACTTT	CASSQGVGGSDSPLHF
TRBV20-1	TRBJ2-7	NA	NA	TGCAGTGCTAGAGATGGGAAGGGGCAGTACTTC	CSARDGKGQYF
TRBV4-1	TRBJ2-1	NA	NA	TGCGCCAGCAGCCAAGATGCAGGGTCCTACAATGAGCAGTTCTTC	CASSQDAGSYNEQFF
TRBV18	TRBJ2-3	NA	TRBD2	TGTGCCAGCTCACCACCTAGCGGGGGGGCCCATACGCAGTATTTT	CASSPPSGGAHTQYF
TRBV4-1	TRBJ2-7	many	NA	TGCGCCAGCAGCTCCCCGAGCGGGCGGATCTACGAGCAGTACTTC	CASSSPSGRIYEQYF
TRBV4-2	TRBJ2-3	NA	TRBD2	TGTGCCAGCAGCCAAGATACGGGACTAGCAAATGTGGATACGCAGTATTTT	CASSQDTGLANVDTQYF
TRBV20-1	TRBJ2-7	NA	NA	TGCAGTGCGGTGGGGTCTTACGAGCAGTACTTC	CSAVGSYEQYF
TRBV20-1	TRBJ2-5	NA	NA	TGCAGTTGCCCGGGGCGAGAGACCCAGTACTTC	CSCPGRETQYF
TRBV7-9	TRBJ2-7	NA	TRBD2	TGTGCCAGCAGCCCTGGACTAGCGGGAGCCTCCTACGAGCAGTACTTC	CASSPGLAGASYEQYF
TRBV19	TRBJ2-7	NA	NA	TGTGCCAGTAGTTGGGCAGCGACCTTGAAATACGAGCAGTACTTC	CASSWAATLKYEQYF
TRBV30	TRBJ2-7	once	TRBD2	TGTGCCTGGTCCCCTATCCCACTAGCGGGCGATCACGAGCAGTACTTC	CAWSPIPLAGDHEQYF
TRBV4-1	TRBJ1-1	NA	NA	TGCGCCAGCATCCCTAATAGGGGGTCCACTGAAGCTTTCTTT	CASIPNRGSTEAFF
TRBV29-1	TRBJ1-5	NA	TRBD1	TGCAGCCCACCACAGGGGCAGCCCCAGCATTTT	CSPPQGQPQHF
TRBV4-1	TRBJ1-1	NA	NA	TGCGCCAGCAGCCATATCCTGAACACTGAAGCTTTCTTT	CASSHILNTEAFF
TRBV4-3	TRBJ2-7	NA	NA	TGCGCCAGCAGCCAAGATGTATTCGGGGCGAGGGAGCAGTACTTC	CASSQDVFGAREQYF
TRBV28	TRBJ2-2	NA	NA	TGTGCCAGCAGTTGGGGGAGTAACACCGGGGAGCTGTTTTTT	CASSWGSNTGELFF
TRBV7-9	TRBJ2-5	NA	NA	TGTGCCAGCAGCTTTGGATCGGGGGAAGAGACCCAGTACTTC	CASSFGSGEETQYF
TRBV4-3	TRBJ1-5	NA	NA	TGCGCCAGCAGCCAAGAGTACAGATCCAATCAGCCCCAGCATTTT	CASSQEYRSNQPQHF
TRBV19	TRBJ1-5	NA	TRBD1	TGTGCCAGTAGCCGGGACAGCTCCGTGGGTCGCAATCAGCCCCAGCATTTT	CASSRDSSVGRNQPQHF
TRBV29-1	TRBJ2-1	NA	NA	TGCAGCGTTAAGCCAAGGAGCTCCTACAATGAGCAGTTCTTC	CSVKPRSSYNEQFF
TRBV28	TRBJ2-4	once	NA	TGTGCCAGCAGGGGGTCCATGAAAAACATTCAGTACTTC	CASRGSMKNIQYF
TRBV6-5	TRBJ1-1	NA	NA	TGTGCCAGCAGACTGGTCTCTGAAGCTTTCTTT	CASRLVSEAFF
TRBV7-2	TRBJ2-5	NA	TRBD1	TGTGCCAGCAGCTTAGGACAGGGCACCCAGTACTTC	CASSLGQGTQYF
TRBV7-8	TRBJ1-5	NA	NA	TGTGCCAGCAGCCAGGGAGACAATCAGCCCCAGCATTTT	CASSQGDNQPQHF
TRBV6-5	TRBJ1-4	NA	TRBD1	TGTGCCAGCAGCTCGACAGGGTATGAAAAACTGTTTTTT	CASSSTGYEKLFF
TRBV7-3	TRBJ2-6	once	NA	TGTGCCAGCAGCTTAAGGGACTCTGGGGCCAACGTCCTGACTTTC	CASSLRDSGANVLTF
TRBV7-9	TRBJ1-1	NA	NA	TGTGCCAGCAGCTTACCTCCAGGGATCACTGAAGCTTTCTTT	CASSLPPGITEAFF
TRBV6-6	TRBJ2-5	once	NA	TGTGCCAGCAGTTACTCACTAGGGGAGGAAAGGACCCAGTACTTC	CASSYSLGEERTQYF
TRBV7-2	TRBJ2-5	NA	TRBD2	TGTGCCAGCAGCTTAAGGCTAGCGGAAGAGACCCAGTACTTC	CASSLRLAEETQYF